One sample yielded the 4 T cell receptor beta chains listed below, sequenced in a study of lymphopenia after photon versus proton radiotherapy. Profiled with immunoSEQ multiplex PCR; TCRdb holds only in-frame clones, not every one. The table has about 68,000 clones, about nine tenths seen once. Source: peripheral blood, taken from a patient treated with photon-based radiotherapy. The receptors come from a woman aged 70 to 79 with pancreatic cancer.

The genes are TRBV28 and TRBJ2-7; D uncertain. The CDR3 is 11 amino acids. The germline CDR1 and CDR2 sequences are MDHEN and SYDVKM. Trimming took off 8 bases at V and 4 bases at J, with 9 bases between the two ends. The CDR3 loop reads CASGGLYEQYF. In DNA form, the CDR3 reads TGTGCCAGCGGTGGGCTGTACGAGCAGTACTTC.

This chain links TRBV6-5 with TRBJ2-7; possibly TRBD1 or TRBD2 for D (6 bases each). Per the germline V gene, CDR1 is MNHEY and CDR2 is SVGAGI. The V end lost 2 bases, the J end lost 3 bases, and 11 bases lay between the germline ends. CDR3 length equals 14 residues. As DNA, the CDR3 is TGTGCCAGCAGTTACGCACAGGGAGGCTACGAGCAGTACTTC. Residues: CASSYAQGGYEQYF.

The rearrangement uses TRBV11-2 and TRBJ1-3, with D hard to call. The CDR3 is 15 residues long. V was trimmed by 0 bases and J by 4 bases, leaving 10 bases between them. Per germline, CDR1 SGHAT and CDR2 FQNNGV. The CDR3 region is CASSLESFSGNTIYF. The CDR3 DNA sequence: TGTGCCAGCAGCTTAGAAAGTTTTTCCGGAAACACCATATATTTT.

J is TRBJ2-4 and V is TRBV28; D may be TRBD1 or TRBD2 (5 bases each). CDR1 and CDR2 from the germline V gene are MDHEN and SYDVKM. V lost 0 bases to trimming and J lost 1 base, with 7 bases between them. This CDR3 comprises 15 residues. In DNA form, the CDR3 reads TGTGCCAGCAGTTTATGGGGGGTCGCCAAAAACATTCAGTACTTC. Amino acid sequence: CASSLWGVAKNIQYF. Filled out from reference TRBV28 and TRBJ2-4, the complete variable domain reads DVKVTQSSRYLVKRTGEKVFLECVQDMDHENMFWYRQDPGLGLRLIYFSYDVKMKEKGDIPEGYSVSREKKERFSLILESASTNQTSMYLCASSLWGVAKNIQYFGAGTRLSVL.